The 14 T cell receptor beta chains given below trace back to one sample, sequenced in a study of T-cell reconstitution after alpha-beta-depleted transplantation in children. Construction of the TCRbeta library involved unique molecular identifiers. TCRdb reprocessed the PCR reads via MiXCR and lists one record per CDR3 protein. The sample includes a few hundred thousand distinct CDR3 sequences, about a quarter of them seen just once. The material sequenced was PBMCs, taken before TCRalphabeta/CD19-depleted stem cell transplant. These receptor sequences come from a boy less than two years old with Wiskott-Aldrich syndrome, due to receive a stem cell transplant.

V and J are TRBV20-1 and TRBJ2-7; 7 bases map to TRBD2. V lost 3 bases and J lost 4; bases outside the gene matches: 9. CDR3 size: 14 residues. Per germline, CDR1 DFQATT and CDR2 SNEGSKA (reference sequence). The DNA of the CDR3 is TGCAGTGCTAGGCGGGGGAGTGTAACTTACGAGCAGTACTTC. Its translation is CSARRGSVTYEQYF.

This clonotype was observed a handful of times. The chain carries TRBV28 and TRBJ2-5, with D uncertain. CDR1 and CDR2 (germline): MDHEN, SYDVKM. V lost 6 bases and J 1 base, leaving 6 bases between the germline ends. The CDR3 is 12 residues long. CDR3: CASRTLQETQYF. The CDR3 coding sequence is TGTGCCAGCAGGACACTCCAAGAGACCCAGTACTTC.

This rearrangement joins TRBV12-3 or TRBV12-4 to TRBJ2-5; 12 bases line up with TRBD2. The V and J ends lost 5 bases and 1 base, in that order; junction bases with no gene match: 8. The CDR3 loop spans 17 amino acids. The CDR3 protein is CASSPWTSGTGQETQYF. CDR3 nucleotides: TGTGCCAGCAGTCCCTGGACTAGCGGGACTGGCCAAGAGACCCAGTACTTC.

The chain combines TRBV20-1 with TRBJ2-3; D is unresolved. With 0 bases removed from V and 4 bases from J, the gap between germline ends came to 8 bases. CDR1 is DFQATT and CDR2 is SNEGSKA in the germline V gene (reference sequence). The CDR3 covers 13 residues. This CDR3 is CSARDQGPDTQYF. CDR3 bases: TGCAGTGCTAGAGATCAAGGGCCAGATACGCAGTATTTT.

V is TRBV20-1 and J is TRBJ2-2; perhaps D is TRBD1 or TRBD2 (5 bases each). Germline values: CDR1 DFQATT, CDR2 SNEGSKA (reference sequence). The CDR3 has 14 amino acids. The V end was cut by 0 bases, the J end by 5 bases, with 10 bases between. CDR3: CSARERGVTGELFF. The DNA for the CDR3 is TGCAGTGCTAGAGAAAGGGGAGTGACCGGGGAGCTGTTTTTT.

The V call is TRBV5-1, the J call TRBJ2-5, with a possible D match to TRBD2 (6 bases). The germline V gene has CDR1 SGHRS and CDR2 YFSETQ. Deletions cut 0 bases from V and 5 bases from J, with 14 bases between. This CDR3 is built from 15 residues. CDR3 residues: CASSLDGGAWETQYF. The CDR3, as DNA: TGCGCCAGCAGCTTGGACGGGGGTGCTTGGGAGACCCAGTACTTC.

This clonotype was observed a few times. V is TRBV5-1 and J is TRBJ1-1; unclear D gene. Germline CDR1 reads SGHRS; CDR2 reads YFSETQ. The V end was cut by 4 bases, the J end by 3 bases, with 19 bases between. The CDR3 is 16 amino acids. The CDR3, as DNA: TGCGCCAGCAGCCCCGCCGGGCGGGTGTTGGACACTGAAGCTTTCTTT. Translated: CASSPAGRVLDTEAFF. Full variable domain (remainder filled in from reference TRBV5-1 and TRBJ1-1): KAGVTQTPRYLIKTRGQQVTLSCSPISGHRSVSWYQQTPGQGLQFLFEYFSETQRNKGNFPGRFSGRQFSNSRSEMNVSTLELGDSALYLCASSPAGRVLDTEAFFGQGTRLTVV.

A note on this clonotype: An end of the junction does not agree with germline; a read error may underlie this. J is TRBJ2-1 and V is TRBV7-8; TRBD2 matches 7 bases. Germline V gene data show CDR1 as SGHVS and CDR2 as FQNEAQ. This CDR3 spans 19 amino acids. Written as DNA, the CDR3 is TGTGCTAGCAGCTTAGGAGCGGGACGGATATCTGGCCCCTACAATGAGCAGTTCTTC. Residues: CASSLGAGRISGPYNEQFF. The whole variable domain, filled in from reference TRBV7-8 and TRBJ2-1, reads GAGVSQSPRYKVAKRGQDVALRCDPISGHVSLFWYQQALGQGPEFLTYFQNEAQLDKSGLPSDRFFAERPEGSVSTLKIQRTQQEDSAVYLCASSLGAGRISGPYNEQFFGPGTRLTVL.

Only a few counts were recorded for this clonotype. J is TRBJ2-3 and V is TRBV20-1; 11 positions match TRBD2. Trimming removed 4 bases from V and 1 base from J; junction bases left unmatched: 1. From germline, CDR1 is DFQATT and CDR2 SNEGSKA (reference sequence). The CDR3 spans 14 residues. The CDR3 DNA is TGCAGTGCTAAGACTAGCGGGGGCACAGATACGCAGTATTTT. Residues: CSAKTSGGTDTQYF.

This chain uses TRBV12-3 or TRBV12-4 with TRBJ2-7; no clear D gene. The V end was cut by 0 bases, the J end by 2 bases, with 14 bases between. This CDR3 is 16 amino acids long. DNA for the CDR3: TGTGCCAGCAGTTTAGCGGCGGTTTTAAATCCCTACGAGCAGTACTTC. This sequence encodes CASSLAAVLNPYEQYF.

This chain connects TRBV2 to TRBJ2-1, with D tentatively TRBD2 (6 bases). The germline gives CDR1 SNHLY, CDR2 FYNNEI. V gave up 7 bases and J gave up 4 bases, with 14 bases separating them. This CDR3 is 14 amino acids long. The CDR3 nucleotides read TGTGCCAGCACTGATAGCGGAGTATACAATGAGCAGTTCTTC. Its protein is CASTDSGVYNEQFF.

This clonotype was found a few times. This rearrangement joins TRBV4-1 to TRBJ2-2; 13 bases are a match to TRBD2. The germline gives CDR1 MGHRA, CDR2 YSYEKL. The CDR3 is 20 residues long. Trimming cost V 0 bases and J 7 bases; bases outside gene matches: 14. CDR3 nucleotide sequence: TGCGCCAGCAGCCAAGATTGGACTAGCGGGAGAGTGGGGTGGATCGGGGAGCTGTTTTTT. It codes for CASSQDWTSGRVGWIGELFF.

This clonotype came up a few times. The chain employs TRBV20-1 and TRBJ1-5, with D perhaps matching TRBD1 (6 bases). CDR3 length: 14 residues. Germline V CDR1 and CDR2: DFQATT, SNEGSKA (reference sequence). Trimming cost V 3 bases and J 5 bases, with 14 bases left between them. CDR3 nucleotides: TGCAGTGCTAGGAAACAGGGTAGGGATCAGCCCCAGCATTTT. Its translation is CSARKQGRDQPQHF.

As regards this clonotype: Germline is not matched at one junction end, which may reflect a read error. V is TRBV27 and J is TRBJ1-1; 12 bases line up with TRBD1. The CDR3 runs to 17 residues. Germline CDR1 reads MNHEY; CDR2 reads SMNVEV (reference sequence). The CDR3 loop is CATSYRSLGQGATEAFF. The CDR3 DNA follows: TGTGCCACCAGTTACCGCTCCCTGGGACAGGGGGCCACTGAAGCTTTCTTT.